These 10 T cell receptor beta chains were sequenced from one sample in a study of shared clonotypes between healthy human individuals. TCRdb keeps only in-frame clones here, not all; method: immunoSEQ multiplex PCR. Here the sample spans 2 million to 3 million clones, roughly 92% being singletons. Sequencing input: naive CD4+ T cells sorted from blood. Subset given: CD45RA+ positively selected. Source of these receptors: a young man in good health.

The CDR3: CASSTAGTGITEAFF. CDR3 DNA sequence: TGTGCCAGCAGCACAGCCGGGACAGGGATCACTGAAGCTTTCTTT. This chain connects TRBV7-2 to TRBJ1-1; TRBD1 aligns across 9 bases. CDR1 SGHTA and CDR2 FQGNSA come from the germline V gene. The CDR3 contains 15 residues. With V trimmed by 5 bases and J by 4 bases, 8 bases remained unmatched.

This chain's CDR3 is CASGTRAGELFF. The CDR3 region has the DNA TGTGCCAGCGGGACTAGGGCCGGGGAGCTGTTTTTT. The chain carries TRBV11-2 and TRBJ2-2; 8 bases map to TRBD2. The germline V gene has CDR1 SGHAT and CDR2 FQNNGV. The CDR3 consists of 12 residues. V trimming: 8 bases; J trimming: 6 bases; junction bases outside the gene matches: 2.

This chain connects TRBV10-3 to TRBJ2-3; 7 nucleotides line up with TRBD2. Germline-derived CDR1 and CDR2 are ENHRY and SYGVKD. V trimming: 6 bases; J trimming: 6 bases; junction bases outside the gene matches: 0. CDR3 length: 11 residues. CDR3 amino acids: CAIRGGDTQYF. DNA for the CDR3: TGTGCCATCAGGGGGGGGGATACGCAGTATTTT.

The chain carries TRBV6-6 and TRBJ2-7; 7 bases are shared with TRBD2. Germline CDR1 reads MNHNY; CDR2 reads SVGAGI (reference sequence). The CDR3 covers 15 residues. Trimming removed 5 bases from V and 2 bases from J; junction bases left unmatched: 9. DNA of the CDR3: TGTGCCAGCAGTGGGGACTACCTAGGTGCCTACGAGCAGTACTTC. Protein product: CASSGDYLGAYEQYF.

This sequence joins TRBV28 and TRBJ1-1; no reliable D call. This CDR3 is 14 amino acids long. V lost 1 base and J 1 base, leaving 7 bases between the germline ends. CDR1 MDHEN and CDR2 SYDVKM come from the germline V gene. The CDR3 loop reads CASSLLMGNTEAFF. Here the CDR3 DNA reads TGTGCCAGCAGTTTATTGATGGGGAACACTGAAGCTTTCTTT.

In nucleotides, the CDR3 is TGTGCCAGTAGTACCGAGAATAGACGGGCCGAATCTCCCTATGGCTACACCTTC. As protein: CASSTENRRAESPYGYTF. The gene calls are TRBV19 and TRBJ1-2, with D unclear. V shed 4 bases and J shed 4 bases, with 25 bases lying between them. Germline-derived CDR1 and CDR2 are LNHDA and SQIVND (reference sequence). The CDR3 has 18 residues. The full variable domain, in which reference TRBV19 and TRBJ1-2 provide the parts outside the CDR3, is DGGITQSPKYLFRKEGQNVTLSCEQNLNHDAMYWYRQDPGQGLRLIYYSQIVNDFQKGDIAEGYSVSREKKESFPLTVTSAQKNPTAFYLCASSTENRRAESPYGYTFGSGTRLTVV.

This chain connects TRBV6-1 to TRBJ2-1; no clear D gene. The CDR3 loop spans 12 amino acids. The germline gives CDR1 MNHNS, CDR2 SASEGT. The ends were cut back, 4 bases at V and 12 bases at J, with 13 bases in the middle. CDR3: CASSGVALTQFF. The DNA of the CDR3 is TGTGCCAGCAGTGGGGTAGCCCTCACGCAGTTCTTC.

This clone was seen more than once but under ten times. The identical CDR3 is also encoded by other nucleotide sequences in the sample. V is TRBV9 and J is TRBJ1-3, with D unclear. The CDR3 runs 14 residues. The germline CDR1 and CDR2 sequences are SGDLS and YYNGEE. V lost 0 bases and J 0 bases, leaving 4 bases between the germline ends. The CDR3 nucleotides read TGTGCCAGCAGCGTAGTGGGCTCTGGAAACACCATATATTTT. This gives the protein CASSVVGSGNTIYF.

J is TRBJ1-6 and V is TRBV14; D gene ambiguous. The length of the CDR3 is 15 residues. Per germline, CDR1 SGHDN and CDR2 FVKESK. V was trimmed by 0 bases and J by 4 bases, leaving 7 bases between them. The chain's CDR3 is CASSQEQTYNSPLHF. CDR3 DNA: TGTGCCAGCAGCCAAGAACAGACTTATAATTCACCCCTCCACTTT.

The DNA for the CDR3 is TGTGCCTGGAGCATTTCGGAGACCCAGTACTTC. It yields the protein CAWSISETQYF. The gene calls are TRBV30 and TRBJ2-5; D not certain. This CDR3 contains 11 residues. The V end was cut by 3 bases, the J end by 5 bases, with 7 bases between. The germline gives CDR1 GTSNPN, CDR2 SVGIG (reference sequence).